The 21 T cell receptor beta chains given below trace back to one sample, sequenced in a study of shared clonotypes between healthy human individuals. Measured with immunoSEQ multiplex PCR; TCRdb has only the in-frame clones, and not every one. This table holds some 630,000 clones, about 96% found once. Terminally differentiated effector memory CD45RA+ cells were left out of the naive CD8 fraction, which was CD45RO-negative and positively selected for CCR7. The sample comprised naive CD8+ T cells sorted from blood. These receptors were collected from a woman aged 25 to 39 in good health.

V and J are TRBV27 and TRBJ2-1; D possibly corresponds to TRBD2 (6 bases). Looked up from germline, CDR1 is MNHEY and CDR2 is SMNVEV (reference sequence). The CDR3 totals 16 residues. V was shortened by 4 bases and J by 2 bases, with 15 bases between the two germline ends. The DNA for the CDR3 is TGTGCCAGCAGTTGGAGTAGCGGATCCGCCTACAATGAGCAGTTCTTC. Translated: CASSWSSGSAYNEQFF.

V is TRBV30 and J is TRBJ2-2; 8 bases align to TRBD1. Per the germline V gene, CDR1 is GTSNPN and CDR2 is SVGIG (reference sequence). The CDR3 has 14 amino acids. Unmatched junction bases numbered 8, after V lost 7 bases and J lost 4 bases. The CDR3: CASTDRAFTGELFF. As DNA, the CDR3 is TGTGCCTCGACGGACAGGGCGTTCACCGGGGAGCTGTTTTTT.

This clone was counted once. The chain recombines TRBV7-9 with TRBJ1-2; D unresolved. The CDR3 totals 12 residues. Trimming took 2 bases from V and 7 from J, leaving 8 bases between them. Germline-derived CDR1 and CDR2 are SEHNR and FQNEAQ (reference sequence). The CDR3 bases are TGTGCCAGCAGCTTAAGCGATAGTGGCTACACCTTC. Amino acid sequence: CASSLSDSGYTF.

The J gene is TRBJ1-1, the V gene TRBV29-1, with TRBD1 matching 11 bases. The CDR3 length is 16 residues. Germline assignment: CDR1 SQVTM and CDR2 ANQGSEA. Losses at the gene ends were 3 bases for V and 5 bases for J; bases not matched to a gene: 11. The CDR3 here is CSVEDWTGGRGTEAFF. The CDR3 nucleotides read TGCAGCGTTGAGGATTGGACAGGGGGCAGAGGAACTGAAGCTTTCTTT.

V and J are TRBV18 and TRBJ1-1; D is unclear. This CDR3 has 17 residues. Germline CDR1 KGHSH, CDR2 LQKENI. Trimming pared 3 bases from V and 1 base from J, leaving 18 bases between. CDR3 sequence: CASSPDYLGNSNTEAFF. CDR3 nucleotides: TGTGCCAGCTCACCGGATTATCTAGGAAACTCGAACACTGAAGCTTTCTTT.

This clone was counted once. The chain is built from TRBV10-2 and TRBJ2-7, with a possible D match to TRBD2 (6 bases). Per the germline V gene, CDR1 is WSHSY and CDR2 is SAAADI. V lost 7 bases, J lost 2 bases, and 12 bases lay in between. CDR3 length: 13 amino acids. The CDR3 loop reads CASTASAAYEQYF. The CDR3 DNA sequence: TGCGCCAGCACAGCTAGCGCGGCCTACGAGCAGTACTTC.

The chain is built from TRBV7-3 and TRBJ2-6; no definite D call. Trimming removed 6 bases at V and 0 bases at J, with 15 bases between. Looked up from germline, CDR1 is SGHTA and CDR2 is FQGTGA. This CDR3 is 17 amino acids long. CDR3 residues: CASSPRPLSSGANVLTF. CDR3 bases: TGTGCCAGCAGTCCCCGGCCGCTGAGCTCTGGGGCCAACGTCCTGACTTTC.

The rearrangement uses TRBV2 and TRBJ2-7, with D perhaps assigned TRBD1 or TRBD2 (6 bases each). The germline V gene encodes CDR1 SNHLY and CDR2 FYNNEI. The V and J ends lost 5 bases and 4 bases respectively, with 18 bases between them. The CDR3 runs to 15 residues. The CDR3 coding sequence is TGTGCCAGCAGTCCCTTGGGGGGCACCTTATACGAGCAGTACTTC. Residues: CASSPLGGTLYEQYF. The full variable domain, completed using reference TRBV2 and TRBJ2-7, is EPEVTQTPSHQVTQMGQEVILRCVPISNHLYFYWYRQILGQKVEFLVSFYNNEISEKSEIFDDQFSVERPDGSNFTLKIRSTKLEDSAMYFCASSPLGGTLYEQYFGPGTRLTVT.

The V gene is TRBV6-6, the J gene TRBJ2-1, with TRBD1 as a possible D gene (6 bases). From germline, CDR1 is MNHNY and CDR2 SVGAGI (reference sequence). The V end was cut by 0 bases, the J end by 9 bases, with 15 bases between. The CDR3 runs to 15 residues. DNA for the CDR3: TGTGCCAGCAGTTACTCGTCCCCAGGCAGGGGTGAGCAGTTCTTC. Translated, it gives CASSYSSPGRGEQFF.

This chain joins TRBV5-4 and TRBJ2-3, with TRBD2 matching over 8 bases. The CDR3 spans 14 residues. The V and J ends lost 4 bases and 5 bases, in that order; junction bases with no gene match: 6. Germline CDR1 reads SGHNT; CDR2 reads YYREEE (reference sequence). This chain's CDR3 is CASSRLASGDTQYF. The CDR3, as DNA: TGTGCCAGCAGCCGACTAGCGAGTGGAGATACGCAGTATTTT.

V usage is TRBV4-1 and J usage is TRBJ2-7; D is ambiguous. Germline CDR1 MGHRA, CDR2 YSYEKL. The CDR3 loop spans 15 amino acids. V lost 0 bases to trimming and J lost 2 bases, with 11 bases between them. The CDR3 DNA sequence: TGCGCCAGCAGCCAAGATCAGTACTTAACCTACGAGCAGTACTTC. It is translated as CASSQDQYLTYEQYF.

The gene calls are TRBV6-1 and TRBJ1-1, with a weak D call TRBD1 (6 bases). This CDR3 has 14 amino acids. Germline V CDR1 and CDR2: MNHNS, SASEGT. Trimming took off 10 bases at V and 0 bases at J, with 15 bases between the two ends. This chain's CDR3 is CAITGHYVNTEAFF. The DNA for the CDR3 is TGTGCCATCACGGGACACTATGTGAACACTGAAGCTTTCTTT.

In DNA form, the CDR3 reads TGTGCCAGCAGCTTGGTATGGACAGGGTTCGGAGAGACCCAGTACTTC. Translation: CASSLVWTGFGETQYF. The chain has TRBV5-8 and TRBJ2-5; 8 bases line up with TRBD1. The CDR3 has 16 residues. The germline gives CDR1 SGHTS, CDR2 YDEGEE. The V segment lost 0 bases and the J segment 4 bases; nucleotides outside the gene matches: 8.

The chain is built from TRBV27 and TRBJ1-2; D ambiguous. The germline gives CDR1 MNHEY, CDR2 SMNVEV (reference sequence). The CDR3 covers 14 residues. Trimming took 5 bases from V and 8 from J, leaving 18 bases between them. The DNA of the CDR3 is TGTGCCAGCAGTCCCGGTTACCCACTGGGAGGCTACACCTTC. This sequence encodes CASSPGYPLGGYTF.

The rearrangement joins TRBV4-1 to TRBJ2-7, with TRBD1 matching over 9 bases. Trimming at V came to 3 bases and at J to 7 bases, leaving 10 bases not matched to a gene. The CDR3 sequence is 15 residues long. Per germline, CDR1 MGHRA and CDR2 YSYEKL. The CDR3, as DNA: TGCGCCAGCAGCCAGAGCCTTACAGGGGGCGGAGAGCAGTACTTC. Translating gives CASSQSLTGGGEQYF.

The chain links TRBV28 to TRBJ2-1; the match to TRBD2 covers 9 bases. V was pared by 6 bases and J by 4 bases, with 4 bases of the junction left unmatched. The length of the CDR3 is 14 residues. CDR1 is MDHEN and CDR2 is SYDVKM in the germline V gene. The CDR3 spells CASRSLAGYNEQFF. The CDR3 DNA sequence: TGTGCCAGCAGGTCACTAGCGGGTTACAATGAGCAGTTCTTC.

J is TRBJ1-1 and V is TRBV7-9; D gene ambiguous. Per germline, CDR1 SEHNR and CDR2 FQNEAQ (reference sequence). The CDR3 runs 16 residues. Trimming took 4 bases from V and 1 from J, leaving 16 bases between them. The CDR3 is CASSSGKGNPNTEAFF. The CDR3 DNA follows: TGTGCCAGCAGCTCGGGGAAAGGGAACCCGAACACTGAAGCTTTCTTT. The full variable domain, completed using reference TRBV7-9 and TRBJ1-1, is DTGVSQNPRHKITKRGQNVTFRCDPISEHNRLYWYRQTLGQGPEFLTYFQNEAQLEKSRLLSDRFSAERPKGSFSTLEIQRTEQGDSAMYLCASSSGKGNPNTEAFFGQGTRLTVV.

The V and J genes are TRBV28 and TRBJ1-1; D is perhaps TRBD1 (5 bases). The CDR3 spans 14 residues. The germline CDR1 and CDR2 sequences are MDHEN and SYDVKM. Trimming stripped 5 bases from V and 14 bases from J, with 24 bases between. In DNA form, the CDR3 reads TGTGCCAGCAGTACGGGACTCTACCAGAACTTAGCCTTCTTT. Protein product: CASSTGLYQNLAFF.

The V and J genes are TRBV19 and TRBJ1-1; D might be TRBD1 (6 bases). Trimming stripped 7 bases from V and 2 bases from J, with 17 bases between. This CDR3 has 15 residues. Germline V gene sequence: CDR1 LNHDA, CDR2 SQIVND (reference sequence). As DNA, the CDR3 is TGTGCCAGTAATCCGGCGGGGGCCGGTAACACTGAAGCTTTCTTT. Protein: CASNPAGAGNTEAFF.

V usage is TRBV28 and J usage is TRBJ1-6; maybe TRBD1 (5 bases). Per the germline V gene, CDR1 is MDHEN and CDR2 is SYDVKM. This CDR3 is 15 amino acids long. Trimming cost V 2 bases and J 6 bases, with 11 bases left between them. CDR3 in amino acids: CASSLSGAANSPLHF. CDR3 sequence (DNA): TGTGCCAGCAGTTTAAGTGGGGCCGCTAATTCACCCCTCCACTTT.

This chain uses TRBV28 with TRBJ1-1; D is undetermined. There are 15 residues in the CDR3. Trimming stripped 8 bases from V and 0 bases from J, with 16 bases between. Germline CDR1 is MDHEN and CDR2 is SYDVKM. The CDR3 coding sequence is TGTGCCAGCTCCCAACCCCAGGCGCTGAACACTGAAGCTTTCTTT. Its protein product is CASSQPQALNTEAFF.